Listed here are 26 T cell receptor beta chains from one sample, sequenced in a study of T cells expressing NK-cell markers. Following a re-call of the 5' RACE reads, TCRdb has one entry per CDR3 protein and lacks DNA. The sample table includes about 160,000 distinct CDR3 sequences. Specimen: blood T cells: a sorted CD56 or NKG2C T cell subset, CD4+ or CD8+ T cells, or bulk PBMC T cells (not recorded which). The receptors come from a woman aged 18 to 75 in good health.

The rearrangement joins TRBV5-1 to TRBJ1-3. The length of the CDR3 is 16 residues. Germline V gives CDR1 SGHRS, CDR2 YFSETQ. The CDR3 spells CASSLGGSYSGNTIYF.

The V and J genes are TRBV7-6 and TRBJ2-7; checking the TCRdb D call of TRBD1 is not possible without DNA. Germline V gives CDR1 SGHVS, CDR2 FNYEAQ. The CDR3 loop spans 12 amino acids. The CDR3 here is CASSGGQGEQYF.

The chain's CDR3 is CASSQSGVTTEAFF. The chain couples TRBV7-2 to TRBJ1-1. There are 14 residues in the CDR3. Germline values: CDR1 SGHTA, CDR2 FQGNSA.

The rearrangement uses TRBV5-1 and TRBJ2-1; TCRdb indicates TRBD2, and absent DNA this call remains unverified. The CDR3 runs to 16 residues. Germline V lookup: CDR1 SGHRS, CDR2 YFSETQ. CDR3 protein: CASSLSGQSSYNEQFF.

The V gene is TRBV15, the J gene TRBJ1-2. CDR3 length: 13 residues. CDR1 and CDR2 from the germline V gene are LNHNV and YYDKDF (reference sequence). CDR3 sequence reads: CATSSAGPYGYTF.

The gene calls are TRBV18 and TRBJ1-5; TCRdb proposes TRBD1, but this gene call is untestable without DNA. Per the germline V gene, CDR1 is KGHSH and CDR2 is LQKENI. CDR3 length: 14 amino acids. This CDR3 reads CASSLGQGGQPQHF.

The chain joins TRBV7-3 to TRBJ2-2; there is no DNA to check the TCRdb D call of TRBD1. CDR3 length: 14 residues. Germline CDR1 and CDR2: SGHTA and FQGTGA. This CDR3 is CASRTGVDTGELFF.

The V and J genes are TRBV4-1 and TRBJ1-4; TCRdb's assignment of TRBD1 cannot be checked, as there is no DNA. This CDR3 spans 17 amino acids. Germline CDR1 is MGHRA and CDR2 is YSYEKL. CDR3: CASSQVATGGAKEKLFF.

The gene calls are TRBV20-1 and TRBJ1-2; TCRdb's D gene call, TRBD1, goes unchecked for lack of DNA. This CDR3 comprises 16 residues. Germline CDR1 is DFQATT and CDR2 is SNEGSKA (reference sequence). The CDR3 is CSASHGTALANYGYTF.

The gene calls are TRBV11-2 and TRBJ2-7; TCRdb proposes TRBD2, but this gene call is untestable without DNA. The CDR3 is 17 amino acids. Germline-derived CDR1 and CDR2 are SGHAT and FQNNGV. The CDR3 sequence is CASSLAPAGAASYEQYF.

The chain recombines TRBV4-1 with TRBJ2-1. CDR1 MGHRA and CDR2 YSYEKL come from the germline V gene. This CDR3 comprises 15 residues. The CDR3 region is CASSQGIINYNEQFF.

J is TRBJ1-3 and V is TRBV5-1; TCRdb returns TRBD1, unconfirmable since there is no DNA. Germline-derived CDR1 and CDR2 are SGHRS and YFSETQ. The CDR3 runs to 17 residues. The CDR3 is CASSLDPQGTSGNTIYF.

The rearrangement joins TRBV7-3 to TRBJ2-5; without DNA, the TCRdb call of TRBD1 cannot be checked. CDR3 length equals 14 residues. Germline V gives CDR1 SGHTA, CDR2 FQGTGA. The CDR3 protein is CASSLMGAAETQYF.

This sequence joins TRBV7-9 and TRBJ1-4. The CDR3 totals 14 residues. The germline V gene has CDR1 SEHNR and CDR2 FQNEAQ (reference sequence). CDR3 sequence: CASSPNKANEKLFF.

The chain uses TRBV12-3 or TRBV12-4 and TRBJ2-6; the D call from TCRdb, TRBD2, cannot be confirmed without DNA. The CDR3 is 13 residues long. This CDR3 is CASGDWSANVLTF.

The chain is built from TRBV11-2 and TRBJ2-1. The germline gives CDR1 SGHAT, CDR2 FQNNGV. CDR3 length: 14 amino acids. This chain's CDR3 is CASSLVSRVDEQFF.

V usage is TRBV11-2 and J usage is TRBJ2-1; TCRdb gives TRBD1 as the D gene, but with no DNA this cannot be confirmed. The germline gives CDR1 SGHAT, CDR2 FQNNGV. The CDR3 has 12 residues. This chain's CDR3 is CASSWDRTEQFF.

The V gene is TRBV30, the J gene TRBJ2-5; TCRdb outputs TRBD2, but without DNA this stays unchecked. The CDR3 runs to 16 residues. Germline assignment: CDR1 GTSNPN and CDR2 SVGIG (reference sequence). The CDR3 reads CAWSDLDRALRETQYF.

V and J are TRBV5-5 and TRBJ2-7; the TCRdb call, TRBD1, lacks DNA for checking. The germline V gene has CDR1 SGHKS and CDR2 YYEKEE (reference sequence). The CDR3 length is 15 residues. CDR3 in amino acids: CASSQTGTGGREQYF.

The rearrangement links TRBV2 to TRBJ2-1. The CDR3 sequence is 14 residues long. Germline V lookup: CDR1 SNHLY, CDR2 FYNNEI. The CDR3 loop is CASRDQSSYNEQFF.

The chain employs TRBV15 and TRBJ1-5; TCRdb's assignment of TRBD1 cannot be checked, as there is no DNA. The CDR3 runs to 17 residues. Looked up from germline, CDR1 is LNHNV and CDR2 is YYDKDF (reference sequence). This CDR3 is CATSRDPGTGGDQPQHF.

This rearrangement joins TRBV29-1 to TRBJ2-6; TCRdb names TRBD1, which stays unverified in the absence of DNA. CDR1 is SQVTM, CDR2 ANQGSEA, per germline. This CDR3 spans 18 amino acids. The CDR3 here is CSVEDPLTGDPGANVLTF.

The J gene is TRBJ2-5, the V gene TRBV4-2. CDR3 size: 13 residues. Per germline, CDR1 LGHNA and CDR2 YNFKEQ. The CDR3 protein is CASSPSVGETQYF.

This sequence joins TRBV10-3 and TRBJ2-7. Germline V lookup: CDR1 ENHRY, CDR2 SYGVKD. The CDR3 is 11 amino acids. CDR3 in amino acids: CAVRDYSEQYF.

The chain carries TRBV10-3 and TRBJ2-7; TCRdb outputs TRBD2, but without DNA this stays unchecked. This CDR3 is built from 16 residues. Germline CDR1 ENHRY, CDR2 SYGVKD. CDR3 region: CAISELDAGRSYEQYF.

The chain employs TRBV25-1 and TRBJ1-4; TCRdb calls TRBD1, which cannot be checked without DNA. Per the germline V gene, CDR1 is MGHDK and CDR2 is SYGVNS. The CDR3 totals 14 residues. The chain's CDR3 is CASSPRHLQGQLFF.